A selection of T cell receptor beta chains follows, all from one sample in a study of blood T cell repertoires in COVID-19. Sequencing was performed with immunoSEQ multiplex PCR; in TCRdb, only in-frame clones are kept and a portion is missing. The data contain approximately 200,000 clones, around 84% of them seen just once; the ten biggest clones take up around a sixth. Sequencing was performed on PBMCs or T cells enriched from blood (not recorded which). These receptors all stem from a man aged 40-49 years who had recovered from COVID-19. Each CDR3 is given with its conserved first and last residue.

CDR3aa: CASGQGKSYEQYF
v_gene: TRBV12-3/TRBV12-4

CDR3aa: CASSQVRAGDTGELFF
v_gene: TRBV4-1

CDR3aa: CASSIPPPRGSSGHTF
v_gene: TRBV19

CDR3aa: CASSQAGAFGNTIYF
v_gene: TRBV14

CDR3aa: CASSSDLTSGRSTDTQYF
v_gene: TRBV28

CDR3aa: CASSLVRERETQYF
v_gene: TRBV5-6

CDR3aa: CASSQRTSGGGSYEQYF
v_gene: TRBV4-1

CDR3aa: CASSYRTETYEQYF
v_gene: TRBV6-5

CDR3aa: CASSEGWESGNTIYF
v_gene: TRBV6-1

CDR3aa: CASRSGSSYEQYF
v_gene: TRBV10-2

CDR3aa: CASSESPNYGYTF
v_gene: TRBV25-1

CDR3aa: CASSLGASGRAHEQYF
v_gene: TRBV11-2

CDR3aa: CASLRGTGGGYTF
v_gene: TRBV28

CDR3aa: CASSQGVRSEAFF
v_gene: TRBV14

CDR3aa: CASSRQNYGYTF
v_gene: TRBV28

CDR3aa: CASSLAGGDEQFF
v_gene: TRBV11-3

CDR3aa: CASSQDWGFGYEQYF
v_gene: TRBV4-1

CDR3aa: CASSSADRGYGYTF
v_gene: TRBV5-4

CDR3aa: CAISPGEGNYGYTF
v_gene: TRBV10-3

CDR3aa: CASLDVGRGGYTF
v_gene: TRBV19

CDR3aa: CASRPGPTNEKLFF
v_gene: TRBV6-5

CDR3aa: CASSYSQINTEAFF
v_gene: TRBV6-5